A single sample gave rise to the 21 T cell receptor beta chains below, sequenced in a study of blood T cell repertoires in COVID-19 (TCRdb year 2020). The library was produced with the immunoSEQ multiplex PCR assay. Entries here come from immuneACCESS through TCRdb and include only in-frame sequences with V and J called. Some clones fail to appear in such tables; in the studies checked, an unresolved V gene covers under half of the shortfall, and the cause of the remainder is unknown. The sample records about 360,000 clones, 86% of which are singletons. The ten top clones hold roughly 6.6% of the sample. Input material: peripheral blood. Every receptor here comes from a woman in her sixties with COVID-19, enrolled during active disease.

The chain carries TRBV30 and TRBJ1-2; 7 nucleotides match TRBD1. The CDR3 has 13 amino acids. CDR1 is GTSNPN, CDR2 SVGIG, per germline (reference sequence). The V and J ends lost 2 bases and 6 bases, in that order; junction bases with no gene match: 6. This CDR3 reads CAWSFRGLDGYTF. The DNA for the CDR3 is TGTGCCTGGAGTTTCAGGGGGTTGGATGGCTACACCTTC.

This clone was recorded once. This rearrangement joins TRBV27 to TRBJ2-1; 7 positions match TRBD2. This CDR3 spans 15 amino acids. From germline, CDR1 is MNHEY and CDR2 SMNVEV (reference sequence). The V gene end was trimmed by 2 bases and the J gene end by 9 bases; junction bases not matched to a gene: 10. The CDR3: CASSLRFSGGGEQFF. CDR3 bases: TGTGCCAGCAGTTTACGCTTCTCGGGGGGAGGTGAGCAGTTCTTC.

CDR3 protein: CASSLAGSYGYTF. The CDR3 nucleotides are TGTGCCAGCAGTTTAGCGGGCAGCTATGGCTACACCTTC. The V gene is TRBV12-3 or TRBV12-4, the J gene TRBJ1-2; D remains ambiguous. V was cut by 0 bases and J by 4 bases, with 6 bases left in between. This CDR3 region has 13 residues.

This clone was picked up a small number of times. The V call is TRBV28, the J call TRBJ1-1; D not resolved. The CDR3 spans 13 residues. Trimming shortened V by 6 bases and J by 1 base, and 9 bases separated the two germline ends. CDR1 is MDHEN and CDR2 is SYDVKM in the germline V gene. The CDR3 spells CASRTRANTEAFF. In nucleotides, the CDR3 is TGTGCCAGCAGAACGCGGGCGAACACTGAAGCTTTCTTT.

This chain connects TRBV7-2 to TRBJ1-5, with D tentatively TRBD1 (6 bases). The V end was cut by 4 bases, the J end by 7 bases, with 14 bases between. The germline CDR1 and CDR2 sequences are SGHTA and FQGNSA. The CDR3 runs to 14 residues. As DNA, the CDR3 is TGTGCCAGCAGCTCACAGGGAGTGGAACAGCCCCAGCATTTT. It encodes CASSSQGVEQPQHF.

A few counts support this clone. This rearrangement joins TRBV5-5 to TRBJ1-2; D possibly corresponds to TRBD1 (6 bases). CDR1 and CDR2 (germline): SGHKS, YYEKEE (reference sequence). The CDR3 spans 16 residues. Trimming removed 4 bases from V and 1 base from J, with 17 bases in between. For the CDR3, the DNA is TGTGCCAGCAGCCCCCGAACGGGGACATTTAACTATGGCTACACCTTC. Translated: CASSPRTGTFNYGYTF.

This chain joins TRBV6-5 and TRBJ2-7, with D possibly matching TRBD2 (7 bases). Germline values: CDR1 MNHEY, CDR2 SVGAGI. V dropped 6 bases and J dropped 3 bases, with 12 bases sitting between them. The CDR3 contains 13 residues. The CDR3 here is CASRRGGGYEQYF. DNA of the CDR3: TGTGCCAGCAGGAGGGGGGGCGGCTACGAGCAGTACTTC.

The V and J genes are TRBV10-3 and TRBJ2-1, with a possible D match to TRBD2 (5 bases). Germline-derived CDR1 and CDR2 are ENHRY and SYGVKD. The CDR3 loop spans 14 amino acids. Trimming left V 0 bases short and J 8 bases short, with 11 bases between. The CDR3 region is CAISESAGIYEQFF. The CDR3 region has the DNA TGTGCCATCAGTGAGTCGGCCGGGATCTATGAGCAGTTCTTC.

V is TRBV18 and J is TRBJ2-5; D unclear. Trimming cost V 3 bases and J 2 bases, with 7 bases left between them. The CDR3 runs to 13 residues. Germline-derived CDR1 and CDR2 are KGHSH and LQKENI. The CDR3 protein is CASSPPGQETQYF. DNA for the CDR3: TGTGCCAGCTCACCTCCGGGTCAAGAGACCCAGTACTTC. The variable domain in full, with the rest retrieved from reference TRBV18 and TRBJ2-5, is NAGVMQNPRHLVRRRGQEARLRCSPMKGHSHVYWYRQLPEEGLKFMVYLQKENIIDESGMPKERFSAEFPKEGPSILRIQQVVRGDSAAYFCASSPPGQETQYFGPGTRLLVL.

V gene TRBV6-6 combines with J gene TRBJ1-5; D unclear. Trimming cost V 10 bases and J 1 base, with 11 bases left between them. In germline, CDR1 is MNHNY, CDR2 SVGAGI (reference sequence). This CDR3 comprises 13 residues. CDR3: CAIRGLSNQPQHF. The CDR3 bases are TGTGCCATAAGAGGATTGAGCAATCAGCCCCAGCATTTT.

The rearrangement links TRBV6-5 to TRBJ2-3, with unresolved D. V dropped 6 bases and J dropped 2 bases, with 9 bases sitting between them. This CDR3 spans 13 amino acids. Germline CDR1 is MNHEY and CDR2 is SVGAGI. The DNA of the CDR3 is TGTGCCAGCAGGGATGAGGCCACAGATACGCAGTATTTT. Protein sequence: CASRDEATDTQYF.

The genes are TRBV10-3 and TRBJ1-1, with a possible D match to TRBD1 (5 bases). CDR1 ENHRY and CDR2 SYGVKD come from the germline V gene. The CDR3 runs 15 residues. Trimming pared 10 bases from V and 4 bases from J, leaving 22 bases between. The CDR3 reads CASWGVTTDVTEAFF. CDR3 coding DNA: TGTGCCAGCTGGGGGGTTACGACCGACGTCACTGAAGCTTTCTTT.

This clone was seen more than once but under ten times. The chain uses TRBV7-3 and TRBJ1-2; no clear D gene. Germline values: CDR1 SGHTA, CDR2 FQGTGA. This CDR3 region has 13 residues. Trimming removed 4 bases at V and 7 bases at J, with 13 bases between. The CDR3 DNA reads TGTGCCAGCAGCTCGAATACAGACCCTGGCTACACCTTC. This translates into CASSSNTDPGYTF.

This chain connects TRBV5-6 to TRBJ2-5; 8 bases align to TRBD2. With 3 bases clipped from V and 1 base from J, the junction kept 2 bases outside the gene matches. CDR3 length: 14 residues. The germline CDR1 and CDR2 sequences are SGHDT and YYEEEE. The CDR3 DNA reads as TGTGCCAGCAGCTCGGGGGGGATCCAAGAGACCCAGTACTTC. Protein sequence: CASSSGGIQETQYF.

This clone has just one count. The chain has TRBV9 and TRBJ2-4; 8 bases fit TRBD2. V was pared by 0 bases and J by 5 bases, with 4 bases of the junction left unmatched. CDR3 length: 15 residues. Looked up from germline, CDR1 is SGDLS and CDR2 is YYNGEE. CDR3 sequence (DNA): TGTGCCAGCAGCGTAGGCCCAGCGGGGGAAAACATTCAGTACTTC. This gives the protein CASSVGPAGENIQYF.

CDR3 DNA: TGTGCCAGCAGGGTCGGACAGGCGAACACCGGGGAGCTGTTTTTT. Its protein is CASRVGQANTGELFF. The V call is TRBV7-6, the J call TRBJ2-2; 7 bases map to TRBD1. V lost 6 bases and J lost 0; bases outside the gene matches: 4. Germline assignment: CDR1 SGHVS and CDR2 FNYEAQ. The CDR3 extends over 15 amino acids.

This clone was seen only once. This CDR3 reads CASSAGQRGGTDTQYF. DNA for the CDR3: TGTGCCAGCAGTGCTGGGCAGCGGGGGGGCACAGATACGCAGTATTTT. This chain uses TRBV2 with TRBJ2-3, with TRBD2 matching over 9 bases. The CDR3 contains 16 residues. J was trimmed by 1 base and V by 4 bases; bases with no gene match: 6. CDR1 is SNHLY and CDR2 is FYNNEI in the germline V gene.

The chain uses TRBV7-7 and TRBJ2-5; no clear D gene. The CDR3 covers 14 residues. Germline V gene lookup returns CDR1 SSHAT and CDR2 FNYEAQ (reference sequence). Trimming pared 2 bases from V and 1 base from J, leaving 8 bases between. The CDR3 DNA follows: TGTGCCAGCAGCTTAAGGAGAAGCCAAGAGACCCAGTACTTC. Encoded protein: CASSLRRSQETQYF.

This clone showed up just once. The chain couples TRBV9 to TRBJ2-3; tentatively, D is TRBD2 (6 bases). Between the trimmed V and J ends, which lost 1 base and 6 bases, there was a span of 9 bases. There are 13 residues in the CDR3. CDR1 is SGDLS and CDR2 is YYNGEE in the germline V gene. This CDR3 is CASSVRGWDTQYF. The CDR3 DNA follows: TGTGCCAGCAGCGTACGGGGGTGGGATACGCAGTATTTT.

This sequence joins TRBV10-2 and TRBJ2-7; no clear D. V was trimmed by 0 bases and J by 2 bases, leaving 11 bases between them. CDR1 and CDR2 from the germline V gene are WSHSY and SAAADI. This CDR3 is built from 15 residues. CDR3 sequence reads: CASSESPPRTYEQYF. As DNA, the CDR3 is TGCGCCAGCAGTGAGTCACCCCCGAGGACCTACGAGCAGTACTTC.

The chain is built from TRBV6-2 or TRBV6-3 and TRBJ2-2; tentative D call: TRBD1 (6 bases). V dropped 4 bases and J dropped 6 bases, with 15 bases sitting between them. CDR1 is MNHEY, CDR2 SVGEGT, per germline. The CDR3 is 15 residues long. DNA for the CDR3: TGTGCCAGCAGTTCCAACAACAGGGAGCCCGGGGAGCTGTTTTTT. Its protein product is CASSSNNREPGELFF.